The 18 T cell receptor beta chains reported below all come from one sample, sequenced in a study of CD8+ T cells in alopecia areata. Following RNA extraction, reverse transcription yielded cDNA that acted as the sequencing template. Measured with immunoSEQ multiplex PCR; TCRdb has only the in-frame clones, and not every one. Counted here are 70,000 to 95,000 clones, approximately 50% occurring once; the ten biggest clones make up roughly 6%. The sample consisted of NKG2D-high CD8+ T cells sorted from blood. All receptors come from a human donor with alopecia areata.

The V and J genes are TRBV5-1 and TRBJ2-7, with TRBD1 as a possible D gene (7 bases). The CDR3 extends over 15 amino acids. Between the trimmed V and J ends, which lost 1 base and 7 bases, there was a span of 18 bases. The germline gives CDR1 SGHRS, CDR2 YFSETQ. Here the CDR3 reads CASSLLGGGAGEQYF. CDR3 DNA: TGCGCCAGCAGCTTGCTCGGAGGGGGCGCGGGTGAGCAGTACTTC.

This clone has a single count. The rearrangement links TRBV30 to TRBJ1-1, with D unresolved. Trimming removed 3 bases at V and 3 bases at J, with 14 bases between. The CDR3 runs to 14 residues. Germline CDR1 reads GTSNPN; CDR2 reads SVGIG (reference sequence). CDR3 nucleotides: TGTGCCTGGAGCCACACGGTTTTTCACACTGAAGCTTTCTTT. Amino acid sequence: CAWSHTVFHTEAFF.

This clone was seen only a few times. This chain uses TRBV27 with TRBJ2-3, with 7 bases fitting TRBD1. The V and J ends lost 8 bases and 2 bases, in that order; junction bases with no gene match: 4. Germline CDR1 reads MNHEY; CDR2 reads SMNVEV (reference sequence). The CDR3 covers 13 residues. CDR3 region: CASWTGVTDTQYF. The CDR3 region has the DNA TGTGCCAGCTGGACAGGAGTCACAGATACGCAGTATTTT.

The rearrangement joins TRBV7-9 to TRBJ2-1, with TRBD1 as a possible D gene (5 bases). Germline V lookup: CDR1 SEHNR, CDR2 FQNEAQ (reference sequence). This CDR3 comprises 12 residues. The V gene lost 5 bases and the J gene lost 8 bases, with 10 bases spanning the gap. The CDR3, as DNA: TGTGCCAGCAGCCTAAGGGGTTATGAGCAGTTCTTC. It is translated as CASSLRGYEQFF.

The chain uses TRBV5-1 and TRBJ2-1; 11 bases agree with TRBD2. Per germline, CDR1 SGHRS and CDR2 YFSETQ. This CDR3 has 15 residues. Germline trimming cut 0 bases from V and 10 bases from J; bases unmatched to any gene: 6. CDR3 amino acids: CASSLVIAGGHEQFF. The DNA for the CDR3 is TGCGCCAGCAGCTTGGTGATAGCGGGGGGGCACGAGCAGTTCTTC.

The rearrangement joins TRBV14 to TRBJ2-7; either TRBD1 or TRBD2 may fit D (5 bases each). The CDR3 loop spans 15 amino acids. CDR1 SGHDN and CDR2 FVKESK come from the germline V gene. V lost 4 bases to trimming and J lost 4 bases, with 17 bases between them. The CDR3 DNA sequence: TGTGCCAGCAGCCCGAAGGGACGTTATTGGTACGAGCAGTACTTC. It encodes CASSPKGRYWYEQYF.

This clone came up a few times. The chain links TRBV7-2 to TRBJ2-1; TRBD2 might be the D (5 bases). This CDR3 is built from 13 residues. Germline values: CDR1 SGHTA, CDR2 FQGNSA. The ends were cut back, 3 bases at V and 5 bases at J, with 8 bases in the middle. The CDR3 DNA sequence: TGTGCCAGCAGCTTGTCGGGAAACAATGAGCAGTTCTTC. It encodes CASSLSGNNEQFF.

The gene calls are TRBV5-1 and TRBJ2-7; weak D call: TRBD1 (6 bases). V was shortened by 4 bases and J by 4 bases, with 12 bases between the two germline ends. The CDR3 loop spans 13 amino acids. CDR1 is SGHRS and CDR2 is YFSETQ in the germline V gene. CDR3 sequence: CASSQGRYYEQYF. CDR3 in DNA: TGCGCCAGCAGCCAGGGGCGGTATTACGAGCAGTACTTC.

This clone was recorded a few times. CDR3 bases: TGTGCCAGCAGCCCATCTAGCGAGGAGACCCAGTACTTC. Translating it yields CASSPSSEETQYF. This chain links TRBV7-9 with TRBJ2-5, with a tentative D call TRBD2 (6 bases). V lost 5 bases and J 5 bases, leaving 12 bases between the germline ends. The CDR3 sequence is 13 residues long. Per the germline V gene, CDR1 is SEHNR and CDR2 is FQNEAQ (reference sequence).

This chain connects TRBV7-8 to TRBJ2-5; D is unresolved. The CDR3 length is 14 residues. The germline V gene has CDR1 SGHVS and CDR2 FQNEAQ. Trimming left V 0 bases short and J 4 bases short, with 9 bases between. The CDR3 loop reads CASSLASSRETQYF. The CDR3 DNA sequence: TGTGCCAGCAGCTTAGCGTCGTCCAGAGAGACCCAGTACTTC. Using reference TRBV7-8 and TRBJ2-5 for the parts outside the CDR3, the full variable domain is GAGVSQSPRYKVAKRGQDVALRCDPISGHVSLFWYQQALGQGPEFLTYFQNEAQLDKSGLPSDRFFAERPEGSVSTLKIQRTQQEDSAVYLCASSLASSRETQYFGPGTRLLVL.

This clone was seen more than once but under ten times. The CDR3 protein is CASSAQAGGGYQETQYF. In nucleotides, the CDR3 is TGTGCCAGCAGCGCCCAGGCAGGCGGGGGGTACCAAGAGACCCAGTACTTC. The chain links TRBV9 to TRBJ2-5; the match to TRBD2 covers 8 bases. The CDR3 runs to 17 residues. V shed 3 bases, J shed 0 bases, and the junction held 10 bases outside the gene matches. CDR1 is SGDLS and CDR2 is YYNGEE in the germline V gene.

This clone was seen more than once but under ten times. The chain uses TRBV29-1 and TRBJ2-7; D possibly matches TRBD1 or TRBD2 (5 bases each). Between the trimmed V and J ends, which lost 3 bases and 0 bases, there was a span of 15 bases. Germline lookup yields CDR1 SQVTM and CDR2 ANQGSEA. The CDR3 totals 15 residues. This chain's CDR3 is CSVESPGPDSYEQYF. For the CDR3, the DNA is TGCAGCGTTGAGAGTCCGGGACCCGACTCCTACGAGCAGTACTTC.

This clone showed up just a few times. This chain connects TRBV18 to TRBJ2-3, with no clear D. V lost 2 bases, J lost 4 bases, and 7 bases lay in between. CDR3 size: 13 residues. Germline CDR1 is KGHSH and CDR2 is LQKENI. The CDR3: CASSPEDPDTQYF. The CDR3 DNA is TGTGCCAGCTCACCAGAGGACCCAGATACGCAGTATTTT. The full variable domain, rest sourced from reference TRBV18 and TRBJ2-3, is NAGVMQNPRHLVRRRGQEARLRCSPMKGHSHVYWYRQLPEEGLKFMVYLQKENIIDESGMPKERFSAEFPKEGPSILRIQQVVRGDSAAYFCASSPEDPDTQYFGPGTRLTVL.

CDR3 DNA sequence: TGTGCCACCATGGGACAGGGGAACACTGAAGCTTTCTTT. The encoded protein is CATMGQGNTEAFF. The rearrangement links TRBV27 to TRBJ1-1, with 9 bases lining up with TRBD1. The germline V gene has CDR1 MNHEY and CDR2 SMNVEV (reference sequence). The CDR3 totals 13 residues. Trimming cost V 10 bases and J 1 base; bases outside gene matches: 4.

CDR3 DNA sequence: TGCGCCAGCAGACAGGGGGCCGGGGAGCTGTTTTTT. As protein: CASRQGAGELFF. The J gene is TRBJ2-2, the V gene TRBV5-1; 8 positions match TRBD1. In germline, CDR1 is SGHRS, CDR2 YFSETQ. This CDR3 has 12 residues. J gave up 6 bases and V 5 bases, and 0 bases lay outside the gene matches.

This chain connects TRBV9 to TRBJ1-1; D remains ambiguous. V lost 0 bases and J lost 6, with 15 bases in between. There are 15 residues in the CDR3. The germline CDR1 and CDR2 sequences are SGDLS and YYNGEE. The CDR3 nucleotides are TGTGCCAGCAGCGTAGGAGGTTCGCAACGGCCTGAAGCTTTCTTT. Translating it yields CASSVGGSQRPEAFF.

V and J are TRBV5-1 and TRBJ2-1; TRBD2 matches 9 bases. The CDR3 has 13 amino acids. Germline V CDR1 and CDR2: SGHRS, YFSETQ. V lost 0 bases to trimming and J lost 8 bases; unmatched junction nucleotides: 0. The chain's CDR3 is CASSLGTSDEQFF. The CDR3 DNA follows: TGCGCCAGCAGCTTGGGGACTAGCGATGAGCAGTTCTTC.

This chain joins TRBV13 and TRBJ2-7; D is ambiguous. V was clipped by 1 base and J by 3 bases, with 7 bases between them. The CDR3 has 13 residues. Germline V gene lookup returns CDR1 PRHDT and CDR2 FYEKMQ (reference sequence). CDR3 residues: CASSLVGRYEQYF. The DNA for the CDR3 is TGTGCCAGCAGCTTAGTTGGCCGCTACGAGCAGTACTTC.